This TCR beta chain emerged from a study of T-cell reconstitution after alpha-beta-depleted transplantation in children. A few counts support this clonotype. Germline CDR1 SGHTA, CDR2 FQGTGA. J gave up 3 bases and V 5 bases, and 4 bases lay outside the gene matches. This CDR3 has 15 residues. During its preparation, the TCRbeta library received unique molecular identifiers. Using its own MiXCR run on the PCR reads, TCRdb lists one record per CDR3 protein. The sample holds about 400,000 distinct CDR3 sequences; 20% are singletons and the top ten take 3.5% to 4%. The chain employs TRBV7-3 and TRBJ2-3; TRBD2 aligns across 11 bases. This specimen was PBMCs from the stem cell graft donor, taken from the stem cell graft. The receptor was isolated from a human donor who donated a stem cell graft to a child with acute myeloid leukemia. For the CDR3, the DNA is TGTGCCAGCAGCAAACTAGCGGGAGCGACAGATACGCAGTATTTT. Its translation is CASSKLAGATDTQYF.